This entry lists 3 T cell receptor beta chains sequenced from one sample in a study of T cell responses to AZD1222 COVID-19 vaccine. Generated by immunoSEQ multiplex PCR, the TCRdb table keeps only in-frame clones and is missing some. The repertoire holds about 140,000 clones, with less than 95% as singletons. Source: peripheral blood, taken on day 0 of AZD1222 vaccination. All receptors derive from an adult in good health.

The chain couples TRBV19 to TRBJ2-7; TRBD2 aligns across 7 bases. CDR1 and CDR2 (germline): LNHDA, SQIVND (reference sequence). Germline trimming cut 4 bases from V and 0 bases from J; bases unmatched to any gene: 9. The CDR3 runs to 16 residues. CDR3 protein: CASSTRRGVASYEQYF. The CDR3 bases are TGTGCCAGTAGTACCCGTCGGGGGGTAGCCTCCTACGAGCAGTACTTC.

The rearrangement uses TRBV15 and TRBJ2-6, with 9 bases identical to TRBD1. The germline V gene encodes CDR1 LNHNV and CDR2 YYDKDF (reference sequence). The CDR3 covers 20 residues. Unmatched junction bases numbered 10, after V lost 1 base and J lost 0 bases. CDR3 bases: TGTGCCACCAGCAGAGGCTGGGGGGGACAGGGAAGCTCTGGGGCCAACGTCCTGACTTTC. This sequence encodes CATSRGWGGQGSSGANVLTF. Full variable domain (missing parts from reference TRBV15 and TRBJ2-6): DAMVIQNPRYQVTQFGKPVTLSCSQTLNHNVMYWYQQKSSQAPKLLFHYYDKDFNNEADTPDNFQSRRPNTSFCFLDIRSPGLGDTAMYLCATSRGWGGQGSSGANVLTFGAGSRLTVL.

The chain is built from TRBV11-3 and TRBJ2-7; 8 bases line up with TRBD1. V shed 3 bases, J shed 2 bases, and the junction held 6 bases outside the gene matches. Looked up from germline, CDR1 is SGHNT and CDR2 is YENEEA. The CDR3 runs 15 residues. The CDR3 reads CASSFQGQVTYEQYF. CDR3 coding DNA: TGTGCCAGCAGCTTTCAGGGACAGGTGACCTACGAGCAGTACTTC.